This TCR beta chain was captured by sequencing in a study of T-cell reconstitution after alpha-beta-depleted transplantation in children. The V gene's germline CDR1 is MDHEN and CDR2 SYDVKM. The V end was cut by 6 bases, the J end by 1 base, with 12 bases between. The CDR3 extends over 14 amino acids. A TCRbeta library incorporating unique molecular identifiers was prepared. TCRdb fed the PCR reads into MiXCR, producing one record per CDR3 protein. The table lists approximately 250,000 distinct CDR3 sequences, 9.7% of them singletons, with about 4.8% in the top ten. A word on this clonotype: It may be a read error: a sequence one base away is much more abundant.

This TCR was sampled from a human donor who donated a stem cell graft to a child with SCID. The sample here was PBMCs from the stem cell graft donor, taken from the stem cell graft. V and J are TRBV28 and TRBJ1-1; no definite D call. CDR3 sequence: CASSPGLGNTEAFF. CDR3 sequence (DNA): TGTGCCAGCAGCCCCGGGCTGGGGAACACTGAAGCTTTCTTT.